This T cell receptor (beta chain) was documented in a study of shared clonotypes between healthy human individuals. Notes on the study in general: Rarefaction curves obtained for sorted subsets showed sequencing incomplete despite large depth.

Concerning this clone: Its antigen is not known.

The junction had 4 bases not matched to a gene; V was cut back by 7 bases and J by 7 bases. Germline CDR1 MNHEY, CDR2 SMNVEV (reference sequence). The CDR3 has 13 residues. Sequencing used immunoSEQ multiplex PCR; TCRdb keeps in-frame clones, though not all of them. The sample shows some 1,100,000 clones, more than 75% of them seen only once. This chain joins TRBV27 and TRBJ2-1; 10 bases are shared with TRBD1. The sequence derives from a man aged 18 to 30 in good health. Some clones in this sample may be carry-over from other donors' samples. The sequencing input was memory CD4+ T cells from PBMCs. The subset is: CD45RA-negative fraction. In DNA, the CDR3 is TGTGCCAGCACCGGGACAGGGGAGAATGAGCAGTTCTTC. It encodes CASTGTGENEQFF.